This record concerns one T cell receptor (beta chain) sequence. Per the authors' pipeline: Amplification with reference gene primers provided the estimates of nucleated cell counts. Generated by immunoSEQ multiplex PCR, the TCRdb table keeps only in-frame clones and is missing some. The D gene and trimming were derived from the DNA, and the V and J assignments and clone size from that table. This table holds 150,000 to 200,000 clones, around 77% found once. This specimen comes from a study of blood T cell repertoires in COVID-19. About the study: Italy, Spain and the United States were the sources of the convalescent and acute COVID-19 samples. PBMCs, B-cell-depleted T cells, or T cells provided the cDNA or gDNA that made up the material.

This CDR3 contains 15 residues. Trimming removed 1 base at V and 3 bases at J, with 12 bases between. Germline CDR1 reads SGHAT; CDR2 reads FQNNGV. The rearrangement links TRBV11-2 to TRBJ1-2; tentatively, D is TRBD1 (6 bases). The source material was peripheral blood. The sequence came from a man in his 70s with acute or convalescent COVID-19. CDR3 protein: CASSLGGQIYYGYTF. In DNA, the CDR3 is TGTGCCAGCAGCTTAGGGGGGCAGATCTACTATGGCTACACCTTC. The full variable domain, rest sourced from reference TRBV11-2 and TRBJ1-2, is EAGVAQSPRYKIIEKRQSVAFWCNPISGHATLYWYQQILGQGPKLLIQFQNNGVVDDSQLPKDRFSAERLKGVDSTLKIQPAKLEDSAVYLCASSLGGQIYYGYTFGSGTRLTVV.